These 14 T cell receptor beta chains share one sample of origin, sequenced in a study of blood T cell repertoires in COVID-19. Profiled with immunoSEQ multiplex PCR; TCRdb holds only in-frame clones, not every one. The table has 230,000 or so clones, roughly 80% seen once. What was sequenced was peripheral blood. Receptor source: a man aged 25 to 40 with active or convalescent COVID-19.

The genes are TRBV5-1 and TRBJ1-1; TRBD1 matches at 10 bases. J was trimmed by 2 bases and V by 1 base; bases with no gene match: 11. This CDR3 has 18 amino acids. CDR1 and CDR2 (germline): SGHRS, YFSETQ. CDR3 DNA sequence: TGCGCCAGCAGCTTGCCCTGGGACAGGGGAAACCTAAACACTGAAGCTTTCTTT. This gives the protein CASSLPWDRGNLNTEAFF.

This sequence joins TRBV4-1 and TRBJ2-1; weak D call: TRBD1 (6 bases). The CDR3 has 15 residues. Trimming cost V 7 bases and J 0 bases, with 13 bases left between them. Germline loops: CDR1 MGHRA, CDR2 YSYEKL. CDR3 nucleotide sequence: TGCGCCAGCAAGAGGGAACAGGGCTCCTACAATGAGCAGTTCTTC. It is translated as CASKREQGSYNEQFF.

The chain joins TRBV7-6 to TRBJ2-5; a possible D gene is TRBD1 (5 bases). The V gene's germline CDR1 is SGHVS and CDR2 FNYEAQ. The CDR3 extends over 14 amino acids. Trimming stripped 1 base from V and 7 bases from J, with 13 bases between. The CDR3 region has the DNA TGTGCCAGCAGCTTAGACCCAGGGTTGGCGACCCAGTACTTC. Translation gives CASSLDPGLATQYF.

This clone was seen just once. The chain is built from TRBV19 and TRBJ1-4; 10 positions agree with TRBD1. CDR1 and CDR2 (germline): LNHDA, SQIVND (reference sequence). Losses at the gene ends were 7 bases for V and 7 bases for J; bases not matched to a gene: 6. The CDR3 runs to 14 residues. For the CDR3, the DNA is TGTGCCAGTAACGACAGGGGGCGGGGTGAAAAACTGTTTTTT. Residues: CASNDRGRGEKLFF. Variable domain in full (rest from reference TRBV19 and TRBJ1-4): DGGITQSPKYLFRKEGQNVTLSCEQNLNHDAMYWYRQDPGQGLRLIYYSQIVNDFQKGDIAEGYSVSREKKESFPLTVTSAQKNPTAFYLCASNDRGRGEKLFFGSGTQLSVL.

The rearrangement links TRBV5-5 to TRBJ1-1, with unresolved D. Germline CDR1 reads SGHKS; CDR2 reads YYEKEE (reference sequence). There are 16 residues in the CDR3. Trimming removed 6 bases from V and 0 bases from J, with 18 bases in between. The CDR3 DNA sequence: TGTGCCAGCACCCTGGGTACACTACCTGTGAACACTGAAGCTTTCTTT. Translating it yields CASTLGTLPVNTEAFF.

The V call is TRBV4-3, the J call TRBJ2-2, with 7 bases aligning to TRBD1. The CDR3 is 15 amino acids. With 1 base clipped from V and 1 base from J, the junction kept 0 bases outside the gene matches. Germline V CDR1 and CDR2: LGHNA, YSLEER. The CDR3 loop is CASSQGQGNTGELFF. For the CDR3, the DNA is TGCGCCAGCAGCCAAGGACAGGGGAACACCGGGGAGCTGTTTTTT.

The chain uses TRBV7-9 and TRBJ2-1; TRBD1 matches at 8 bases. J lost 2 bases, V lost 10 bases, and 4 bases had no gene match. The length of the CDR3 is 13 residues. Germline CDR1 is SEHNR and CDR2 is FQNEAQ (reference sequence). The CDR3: CATGGSAYNEQFF. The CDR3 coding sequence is TGTGCCACAGGGGGCAGCGCCTACAATGAGCAGTTCTTC.

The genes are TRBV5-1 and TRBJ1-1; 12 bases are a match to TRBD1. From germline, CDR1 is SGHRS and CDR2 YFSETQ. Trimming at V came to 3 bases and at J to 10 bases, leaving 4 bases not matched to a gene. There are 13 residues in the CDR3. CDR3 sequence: CASSSGQGARAFF. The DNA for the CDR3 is TGCGCCAGCAGCTCGGGACAGGGGGCGCGAGCTTTCTTT.

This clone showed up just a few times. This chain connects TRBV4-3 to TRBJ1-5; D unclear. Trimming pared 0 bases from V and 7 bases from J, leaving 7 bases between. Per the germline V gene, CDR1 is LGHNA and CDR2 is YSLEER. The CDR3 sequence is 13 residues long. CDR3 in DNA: TGCGCCAGCAGCCAAGACGGTGAACAGCCCCAGCATTTT. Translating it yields CASSQDGEQPQHF.

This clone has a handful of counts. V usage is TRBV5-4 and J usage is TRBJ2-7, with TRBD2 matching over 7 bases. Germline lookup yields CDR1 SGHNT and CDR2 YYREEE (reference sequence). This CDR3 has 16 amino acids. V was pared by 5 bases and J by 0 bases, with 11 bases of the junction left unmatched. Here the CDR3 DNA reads TGTGCCAGCAGTCCGTTAGCGAGCGGGGACTCCTACGAGCAGTACTTC. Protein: CASSPLASGDSYEQYF. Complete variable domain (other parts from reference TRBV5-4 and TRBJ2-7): ETGVTQSPTHLIKTRGQQVTLRCSSQSGHNTVSWYQQALGQGPQFIFQYYREEENGRGNFPPRFSGLQFPNYSSELNVNALELDDSALYLCASSPLASGDSYEQYFGPGTRLTVT.

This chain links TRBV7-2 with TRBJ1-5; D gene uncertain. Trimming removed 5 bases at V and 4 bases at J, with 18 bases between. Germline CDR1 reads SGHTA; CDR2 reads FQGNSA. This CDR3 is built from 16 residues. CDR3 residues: CASSRVGEEWNQPQHF. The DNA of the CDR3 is TGTGCCAGCAGCAGAGTCGGGGAGGAATGGAATCAGCCCCAGCATTTT.

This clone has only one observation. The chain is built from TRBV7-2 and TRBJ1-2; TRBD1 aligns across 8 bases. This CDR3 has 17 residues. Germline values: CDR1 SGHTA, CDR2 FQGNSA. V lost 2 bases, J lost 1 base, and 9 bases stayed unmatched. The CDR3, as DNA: TGTGCCAGCAGCTTATACGGCAGGGGGCAGGGTAACTATGGCTACACCTTC. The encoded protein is CASSLYGRGQGNYGYTF.

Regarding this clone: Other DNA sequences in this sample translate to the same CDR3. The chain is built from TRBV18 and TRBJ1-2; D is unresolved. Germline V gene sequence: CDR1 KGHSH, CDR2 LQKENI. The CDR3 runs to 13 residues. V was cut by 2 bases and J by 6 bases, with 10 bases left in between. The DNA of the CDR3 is TGTGCCAGCTCACCAACGGGAATGGATGGCTACACCTTC. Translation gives CASSPTGMDGYTF.

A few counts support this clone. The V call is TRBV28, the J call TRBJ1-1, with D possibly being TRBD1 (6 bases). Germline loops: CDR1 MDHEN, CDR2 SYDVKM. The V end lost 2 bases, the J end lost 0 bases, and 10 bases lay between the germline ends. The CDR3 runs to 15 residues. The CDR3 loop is CASSLGTLVNTEAFF. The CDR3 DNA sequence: TGTGCCAGCAGTTTAGGGACATTAGTGAACACTGAAGCTTTCTTT. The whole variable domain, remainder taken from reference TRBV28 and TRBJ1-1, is DVKVTQSSRYLVKRTGEKVFLECVQDMDHENMFWYRQDPGLGLRLIYFSYDVKMKEKGDIPEGYSVSREKKERFSLILESASTNQTSMYLCASSLGTLVNTEAFFGQGTRLTVV.